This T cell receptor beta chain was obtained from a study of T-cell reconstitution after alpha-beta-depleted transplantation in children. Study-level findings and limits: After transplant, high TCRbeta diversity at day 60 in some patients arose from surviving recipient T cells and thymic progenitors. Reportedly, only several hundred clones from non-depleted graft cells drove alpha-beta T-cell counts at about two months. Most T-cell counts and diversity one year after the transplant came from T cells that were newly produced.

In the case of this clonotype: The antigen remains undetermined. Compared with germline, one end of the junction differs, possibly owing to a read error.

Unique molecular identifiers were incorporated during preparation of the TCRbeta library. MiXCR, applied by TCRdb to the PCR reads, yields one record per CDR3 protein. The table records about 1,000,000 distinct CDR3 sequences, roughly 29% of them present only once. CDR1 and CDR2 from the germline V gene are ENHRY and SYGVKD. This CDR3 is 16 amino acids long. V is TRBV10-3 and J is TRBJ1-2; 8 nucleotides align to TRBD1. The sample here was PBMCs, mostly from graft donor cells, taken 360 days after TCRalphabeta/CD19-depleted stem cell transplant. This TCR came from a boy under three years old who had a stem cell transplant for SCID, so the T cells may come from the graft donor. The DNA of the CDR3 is TGTGCCTTCAGTATAAACAGACAGGGGAGTGACTATGGCTACACCTTC. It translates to CAFSINRQGSDYGYTF.